This T cell receptor (beta chain) was recorded in a study of shared clonotypes between healthy human individuals. Study background: Researchers drew samples from two women and a few men aged 18 to 49. Notes on the study in general: Exclusively blood specimens were collected; tissue repertoires likely differ. Generally, naive subsets (rather than memory subsets) showed larger estimated richness. Inspection by rarefaction showed sorted-subset sequencing to be incomplete despite large depth.

Trimming stripped 9 bases from V and 9 bases from J, with 21 bases between. This CDR3 has 13 residues. The germline CDR1 and CDR2 sequences are SGHDT and YYEEEE. Sequencing was performed with immunoSEQ multiplex PCR; in TCRdb, only in-frame clones are kept and a portion is missing. The sample has 2.5 million or so clones, approximately 90% seen once. Comments on this clone: No antigen is known for it.

The J gene is TRBJ2-5, the V gene TRBV5-6, with D tentatively TRBD1 (5 bases). Sequencing used naive CD4+ T cells sorted from blood. Specified subset: CD45RA+ positively selected. This TCR derives from a man aged 18 to 29 in good health. The CDR3 is CATLLRTPGPQYF. CDR3 nucleotides: TGTGCCACCCTACTCCGGACCCCAGGGCCCCAGTACTTC.